This T cell receptor (beta chain) is drawn from a study of blood T cells in healthy people across ages. Combining a sample-barcoded 5' primer with a J-beta primer mix, a second PCR ran for 7 to 11 cycles. TCRdb redid the calling of the 5' RACE reads with MiXCR, one entry per CDR3 protein. Of approximately 1.5 million distinct CDR3 sequences listed, roughly 43% are singletons. The germline V gene has CDR1 SEHNR and CDR2 FQNEAQ (reference sequence). CDR3 length: 13 residues. With respect to this clonotype: The antigen is unknown. A read error may explain this, as a much larger clone is one base away.

Broader study findings: There was no known CMV status for donors, so expanded clonotype changes were possibly confounded.

This sequence originates from a woman between 18 and 29 years old in good health. The source material was blood. The chain employs TRBV7-9 and TRBJ1-2; TRBD1 is a possible D gene (5 bases). The CDR3 DNA is TGTACCAGCAGCTTATCGGGGCCTATCGGCTACACCTTC. Residues: CTSSLSGPIGYTF.